The 4 T cell receptor beta chains below all came from one sample that was sequenced in a study of blood T cell repertoires in COVID-19. Assay used: immunoSEQ multiplex PCR; TCRdb lists only in-frame clones, some missing. The sample holds more than 250,000 clones, 70% to 90% seen once. The specimen sequenced was PBMCs or T cells enriched from blood (not recorded which). These receptors were collected from a woman between 18 and 29 years old who had recovered from COVID-19.

In this sample, this clone turned up once. The rearrangement uses TRBV5-5 and TRBJ2-1; D not certain. V lost 1 base and J lost 3, with 11 bases in between. The CDR3 loop spans 15 amino acids. The germline V gene has CDR1 SGHKS and CDR2 YYEKEE (reference sequence). CDR3 sequence: CASSLNSLIYNEQFF. The CDR3 region has the DNA TGTGCCAGCAGCTTGAACAGCTTAATCTACAATGAGCAGTTCTTC.

The chain uses TRBV27 and TRBJ2-7; 12 bases match TRBD2. This CDR3 has 16 amino acids. The germline CDR1 and CDR2 sequences are MNHEY and SMNVEV (reference sequence). V dropped 5 bases and J dropped 0; count of bases not matched to a gene: 5. The CDR3 loop reads CASSPLGLAGSYEQYF. Here the CDR3 DNA reads TGTGCCAGCAGTCCGCTGGGACTAGCGGGCTCCTACGAGCAGTACTTC.

The rearrangement links TRBV27 to TRBJ2-3, with 7 bases identical to TRBD2. V was clipped by 6 bases and J by 5 bases; unmatched bases: 8. The CDR3 length is 14 residues. Germline-derived CDR1 and CDR2 are MNHEY and SMNVEV (reference sequence). The CDR3 reads CASRRGPGGDTQYF. Here the CDR3 DNA reads TGTGCCAGCAGACGGGGCCCGGGAGGAGATACGCAGTATTTT.

This chain joins TRBV6-1 and TRBJ1-1; D not certain. The CDR3 contains 11 residues. Germline CDR1 reads MNHNS; CDR2 reads SASEGT. Trimming removed 0 bases from V and 11 bases from J, with 7 bases in between. Here the CDR3 DNA reads TGTGCCAGCAGTGAAGCGACTGGGGCTTTCTTT. Amino acid sequence: CASSEATGAFF.